This T cell receptor beta chain was identified during a study of spatial heterogeneity in lung cancer. The study's findings and limits: The recorded estimate of tumor T cell coverage is 7% to 9% for alpha chains and 13% for beta chains. Tracking of tumor mutation counts was seen in expanded intratumoral alpha and beta TCR counts.

In its sample, this clonotype was seen many times. Its cognate antigen is unknown. Time point of the sample: sample taken at primary tumor resection. The donors, 72 patients with untreated early-stage non-small cell lung cancer, provided the samples. Whole RNA, which was extracted from tumor, nontumor lung tissue or frozen PBMC, was sequenced without any cell sorting. One entry per CDR3 protein, called by TCRdb with MiXCR from the 5' RACE reads. The repertoire has about 9,600 distinct CDR3 sequences, around 12% of them found once; the top ten carry roughly a tenth. CDR1 is ENHRY, CDR2 SYGVKD, per germline. V trimming: 0 bases; J trimming: 4 bases; junction bases outside the gene matches: 7. The CDR3 has 16 amino acids.

The rearrangement uses TRBV10-3 and TRBJ2-3; 7 bases align to TRBD1. The sample here was lung tumor tissue, taken at surgery. The receptor was isolated from a male donor with early-stage non-small cell lung cancer. The CDR3 is CAISESTGSRPDTQYF. CDR3 nucleotide sequence: TGTGCCATCAGTGAGTCGACAGGGTCTAGGCCAGATACGCAGTATTTT.